Below are 6 T cell receptor beta chains sequenced from a single sample in a study of liver allograft versus peripheral blood T cells. About the study: Transplanted-liver T cell receptor repertoires were compared with recipients' peripheral blood repertoires.

TCRdb reprocessed the reads via MiXCR and lists one record per CDR3 protein. This sample yields about 14,000 distinct CDR3 sequences, of which approximately 17% are seen a single time; roughly 13% belongs to the top ten. The receptor set was obtained from a human patient who had a liver transplant. Some T cells may be transferred from the graft donor.

This chain uses TRBV2 with TRBJ1-6; 7 bases fit TRBD1. CDR3 size: 16 residues. Germline V gives CDR1 SNHLY, CDR2 FYNNEI. The ends lost 1 base at V and 9 bases at J; junction bases unmatched: 9. Written as DNA, the CDR3 is TGTGCCAGCAGTGAAGTGGGGCAGGGGGGAAGTTCACCCCTCCACTTT. Protein: CASSEVGQGGSSPLHF.

This clonotype showed up many times. The chain employs TRBV27 and TRBJ1-5; no firm D call. The CDR3 has 13 residues. V lost 10 bases and J 2 bases, leaving 12 bases between the germline ends. Looked up from germline, CDR1 is MNHEY and CDR2 is SMNVEV (reference sequence). The CDR3 is CATRQSRNQPQHF. DNA for the CDR3: TGTGCCACCCGTCAGAGTCGCAATCAGCCCCAGCATTTT.

In its sample, this clonotype is medium-sized (0.01 to 0.1%). V gene TRBV24-1 combines with J gene TRBJ1-2; D gene ambiguous. Germline V gene lookup returns CDR1 KGHDR and CDR2 SFDVKD. This CDR3 spans 17 amino acids. The ends were cut back, 6 bases at V and 0 bases at J, with 19 bases in the middle. The CDR3 nucleotides read TGTGCCACCAGTCCCTTTTTCAGCGCCGGAGCTAACTATGGCTACACCTTC. This sequence encodes CATSPFFSAGANYGYTF.

This clonotype was picked up a small number of times. V and J are TRBV19 and TRBJ2-7, with no clear D. Germline V gene data show CDR1 as LNHDA and CDR2 as SQIVND (reference sequence). The V gene lost 5 bases and the J gene lost 3 bases, with 11 bases spanning the gap. The CDR3 length is 13 residues. The CDR3, as DNA: TGTGCCAGTAGTCCCTCCCGCTACTACGAGCAGTACTTC. Protein product: CASSPSRYYEQYF.

Within the sample, this clonotype is medium-sized. This rearrangement joins TRBV7-9 to TRBJ1-4, with 9 bases fitting TRBD1. Trimming cost V 1 base and J 1 base; bases outside gene matches: 10. Germline V CDR1 and CDR2: SEHNR, FQNEAQ (reference sequence). CDR3 size: 19 residues. The CDR3 sequence is CASSLGPLQGAQTNEKLFF. As DNA, the CDR3 is TGTGCCAGCAGCTTAGGCCCCTTACAGGGGGCGCAAACTAATGAAAAACTGTTTTTT.

This clonotype is medium-sized by share. This sequence joins TRBV29-1 and TRBJ2-5; 7 positions agree with TRBD1. The junction had 11 bases not matched to a gene; V was cut back by 5 bases and J by 8 bases. The CDR3 sequence is 13 residues long. The germline V gene encodes CDR1 SQVTM and CDR2 ANQGSEA. The CDR3 DNA sequence: TGCAGCGTTTACAGGGGTCGGATTGAAACCCAGTACTTC. Its protein product is CSVYRGRIETQYF.